This TCR beta chain was sequenced in a study of EBV T-cell therapy then PD-1 blockade in nasopharyngeal carcinoma (dated by TCRdb to the early 2020s). The treatment or condition label, as the study defines it: AdE1-LMPpoly-expanded autologous EBV-specific T-cell therapy followed by anti-PD-1 nivolumab. The Qiagen DNeasy Kit was used to extract genomic DNA from the sorted cells. TCR beta chain deep sequencing was performed on the immunoSEQ platform. On the study's bioinformatics: The immunoSEQ Analyzer software was used to analyze the repertoire data. As stored in TCRdb, this immuneACCESS dataset retains in-frame rearrangements with V and J assigned. A fraction of the clones does not appear; measured against another copy, unresolved V genes explain less than half of the discrepancy, and the remainder lacks a known reason. V and J calls and clone size are given by that table; D and trimming were obtained from the DNA. This sample holds tens of thousands of clones; under 90% were observed only once. About 24% of the sample goes to the ten largest clones.

About this clone itself: The antigen this receptor binds is unknown. No per-base quality is available; no much larger clone lies one base away.

The sample here was CD8+ T cells from blood, taken at day -245 from a patient whose treatment included autologous EBV-specific T cells and nivolumab. The clonotype originates from a man in his forties with nasopharyngeal carcinoma.

CDR3 sequence: CASKPPTNTEAFF. The DNA sequence is TGTGCCAGCAAGCCCCCCACGAACACTGAAGCTTTCTTT. The rearrangement combines TRBV6-5 with TRBJ1-1; no D gene can be assigned with confidence. Trimming takes 7 bases from V and 1 base from J, and the germline ends sit 10 bases apart. Measured from the cysteine to the phenylalanine, the CDR3 is 13 residues long. The only DNA kept is the CDR3, 39 bases in frame from the first base. As encoded in the germline V gene, CDR1 is MNHEY while CDR2 is SVGAGI.